This TCR beta chain is drawn from a study of cytomegalovirus exposure and HLA in healthy donors. This clone was detected only a few times. No antigen is known for it. With 60 Vbeta and 13 Jbeta primers, the PCR was carried out. Clones were read by immunoSEQ multiplex PCR, and TCRdb kept only the in-frame ones, dropping some. The sample includes 35,000 to 50,000 clones, about 60% of them seen just once. The CDR3 contains 15 residues. Looked up from germline, CDR1 is SGHTA and CDR2 is FQGNSA. V lost 1 base, J lost 2 bases, and 9 bases lay in between. Study-wide results and caveats: Versus the roughly 700-donor mean, an Asian-associated ancestry cluster reportedly showed fewer N-insertions in a later analysis.

The sequence came from a man in his 60s in good health and CMV-seropositive. The chain carries TRBV7-2 and TRBJ1-5, with D hard to call. Source material: PBMCs. The CDR3 DNA is TGTGCCAGCAGCTTAGAGCTAACGGGCAATCAGCCCCAGCATTTT. Translation gives CASSLELTGNQPQHF.